This note documents a single TCR beta chain sequence. TCRdb's copy holds only in-frame clones and misses some; the assay was immunoSEQ multiplex PCR. In the table there are a few hundred thousand clones, roughly four fifths of which are singletons. Researchers sorted participants into cohorts using their self-reported clinical history. Two negative PCRs, clearance, or symptom resolution had been documented for recovered Cohort 3 donors. This sample was taken from a study of blood T cell repertoires in COVID-19. The V gene's germline CDR1 is LGHNA and CDR2 YNFKEQ. The CDR3 totals 15 residues. The ends were cut back, 0 bases at V and 4 bases at J, with 9 bases in the middle.

This clonotype was sampled from a woman aged 45-60 years who had recovered from COVID-19. The specimen sequenced was PBMCs or T cells enriched from blood (not recorded which). V and J are TRBV4-2 and TRBJ1-4; D remains unclear. The CDR3 sequence: CASSQEGQDNEKLFF. The DNA of the CDR3 is TGTGCCAGCAGCCAAGAAGGTCAGGATAATGAAAAACTGTTTTTT.